Each of the 11 T cell receptor beta chains below was sequenced from the same sample in a study of CD8 T cells in Susac syndrome. With random hexamers, reverse transcription was performed on about 0.5 to 1 ug of RNA. TCRdb re-derived calls from the immunoSEQ multiplex PCR reads in MiXCR, one entry per CDR3 protein. Here the sample spans a few hundred thousand distinct CDR3 sequences, approximately 90% being singletons. Specimen: CD4+ T cells from PBMCs. The receptors originated from a human donor with multiple sclerosis.

The V call is TRBV9, the J call TRBJ2-2; D uncertain. V lost 0 bases to trimming and J lost 1 base, with 4 bases between them. Germline CDR1 SGDLS, CDR2 YYNGEE. The CDR3 is 14 amino acids. The CDR3, as DNA: TGTGCCAGCAGCGTAGTTGGGAACACCGGGGAGCTGTTTTTT. This translates into CASSVVGNTGELFF.

Notes on this clonotype: Its ends do not fully match the called genes, so a read error is possible. V is TRBV12-3 or TRBV12-4 and J is TRBJ1-5, with D maybe TRBD1 (5 bases). CDR3 length: 14 amino acids. CDR3 nucleotide sequence: TGTGCCAGCAGTGGTTGGGGCAGCAATCGGCCCCAGCATTTT. Protein sequence: CASSGWGSNRPQHF.

The CDR3 loop is CAIRAQETQYF. Written as DNA, the CDR3 is TGTGCCATCAGGGCCCAAGAGACCCAGTACTTC. The V and J genes are TRBV10-3 and TRBJ2-5; D uncertain. The germline gives CDR1 ENHRY, CDR2 SYGVKD. The V end lost 6 bases, the J end lost 1 base, and 3 bases lay between the germline ends. CDR3 length: 11 amino acids.

V gene TRBV6-2 or TRBV6-3 combines with J gene TRBJ2-2, with D maybe TRBD2 (5 bases). The V gene lost 5 bases and the J gene lost 3 bases, with 19 bases spanning the gap. CDR3 length: 17 amino acids. Germline V CDR1 and CDR2: MNHEY, SVGEGT. The CDR3: CASSPSHGMVDTGELFF. The CDR3, as DNA: TGTGCCAGCAGTCCCTCCCACGGGATGGTCGACACCGGGGAGCTGTTTTTT.

DNA for the CDR3: TGCAGTGCTTATAGCGGGAGGGCCGGCACAGATACGCAGTATTTT. It encodes CSAYSGRAGTDTQYF. V is TRBV20-1 and J is TRBJ2-3, with TRBD2 matching 11 bases. Germline loops: CDR1 DFQATT, CDR2 SNEGSKA (reference sequence). The CDR3 is made up of 15 amino acids. V dropped 5 bases and J dropped 1; count of bases not matched to a gene: 5.

The chain employs TRBV20-1 and TRBJ1-2, with D possibly being TRBD1 (5 bases). Deletions cut 0 bases from V and 2 bases from J, with 16 bases between. The CDR3 is made up of 16 amino acids. Germline CDR1 and CDR2: DFQATT and SNEGSKA (reference sequence). The CDR3 loop reads CSARDLEGSPNYGYTF. CDR3 nucleotides: TGCAGTGCTAGAGATCTTGAGGGGAGTCCGAACTATGGCTACACCTTC.

This chain joins TRBV19 and TRBJ2-6; the match to TRBD1 covers 9 bases. The CDR3 contains 18 residues. Germline CDR1 and CDR2: LNHDA and SQIVND (reference sequence). With V trimmed by 4 bases and J by 0 bases, 7 bases remained unmatched. This CDR3 is CASSTRQGVFSGANVLTF. CDR3 sequence (DNA): TGTGCCAGTAGTACCAGACAGGGGGTATTCTCTGGGGCCAACGTCCTGACTTTC. Based on the CDR3 plus reference TRBV19 and TRBJ2-6, the full variable domain is DGGITQSPKYLFRKEGQNVTLSCEQNLNHDAMYWYRQDPGQGLRLIYYSQIVNDFQKGDIAEGYSVSREKKESFPLTVTSAQKNPTAFYLCASSTRQGVFSGANVLTFGAGSRLTVL.

V usage is TRBV30 and J usage is TRBJ1-2; 7 nucleotides match TRBD1. This CDR3 region has 12 residues. Germline values: CDR1 GTSNPN, CDR2 SVGIG (reference sequence). The V segment lost 4 bases and the J segment 4 bases; nucleotides outside the gene matches: 3. The CDR3 nucleotides are TGTGCCTGGAATTCAGGGGGCTATGGCTACACCTTC. It specifies CAWNSGGYGYTF. Variable domain in full (rest from reference TRBV30 and TRBJ1-2): SQTIHQWPATLVQPVGSPLSLECTVEGTSNPNLYWYRQAAGRGLQLLFYSVGIGQISSEVPQNLSASRPQDRQFILSSKKLLLSDSGFYLCAWNSGGYGYTFGSGTRLTVV.

This clonotype was seen only once. This chain links TRBV6-6 with TRBJ2-3; 8 nucleotides align to TRBD2. The CDR3 sequence is 16 residues long. J gave up 2 bases and V 6 bases, and 10 bases lay outside the gene matches. Germline CDR1 MNHNY, CDR2 SVGAGI (reference sequence). CDR3 sequence reads: CASSPGSGSLTDTQYF. CDR3 nucleotide sequence: TGTGCCAGCAGCCCCGGGAGCGGGAGCCTCACAGATACGCAGTATTTT.

This clonotype came up a few times. This sequence joins TRBV7-9 and TRBJ2-7; D is possibly TRBD1 (5 bases). Germline V gene data show CDR1 as SEHNR and CDR2 as FQNEAQ (reference sequence). Between the trimmed V and J ends, which lost 0 bases and 1 base, there was a span of 10 bases. The CDR3 is 15 amino acids. The CDR3 DNA is TGTGCCAGCAGCTTAGCGAGGCAGGGATCCTACGAGCAGTACTTC. As protein: CASSLARQGSYEQYF.

The V and J genes are TRBV12-3 or TRBV12-4 and TRBJ1-1, with TRBD1 matching 9 bases. This CDR3 spans 13 amino acids. V lost 4 bases and J lost 7; bases outside the gene matches: 4. The CDR3 DNA follows: TGTGCCAGCAGTTCGGGGGACAGGGATGAAGCTTTCTTT. Translating it yields CASSSGDRDEAFF.